These 27 T cell receptor beta chains were sequenced from one sample in a study of OX40 agonist ivuxolimab in advanced cancers. Libraries were prepared by immunoSEQ multiplex PCR; TCRdb keeps only in-frame clonotypes and omits some of them. The repertoire holds 55,000 to 80,000 clones, with 81% as singletons. Sequences were derived from CD4+ or CD8+ T cells sorted from blood, sampled in a trial of the OX40 agonist ivuxolimab. The receptors stem from an adult with an advanced solid tumor such as melanoma, head and neck, liver or kidney cancer.

For the CDR3, the DNA is TGTGCCAGCTCAGCCGACAGGGCTCGCCTCATTGAAGCTTTCTTT. Its protein product is CASSADRARLIEAFF. The chain combines TRBV18 with TRBJ1-1, with 7 positions matching TRBD1. J was trimmed by 7 bases and V by 5 bases; bases with no gene match: 13. Germline CDR1 is KGHSH and CDR2 is LQKENI. This CDR3 contains 15 residues.

The chain combines TRBV6-4 with TRBJ2-3; perhaps TRBD1 as D (6 bases). With 2 bases removed from V and 3 bases from J, the gap between germline ends came to 6 bases. From germline, CDR1 is MRHNA and CDR2 SNTAGT. The CDR3 has 13 amino acids. The CDR3 spells CASSDQGTDTQYF. The CDR3 DNA is TGTGCCAGCAGTGACCAGGGGACAGATACGCAGTATTTT.

The chain uses TRBV10-3 and TRBJ1-1; D unresolved. CDR1 and CDR2 from the germline V gene are ENHRY and SYGVKD. V lost 4 bases to trimming and J lost 6 bases, with 9 bases between them. This CDR3 contains 12 residues. This chain's CDR3 is CAISGAFPEAFF. CDR3 nucleotides: TGTGCCATCAGTGGGGCCTTCCCTGAAGCTTTCTTT.

The V and J genes are TRBV6-6 and TRBJ1-4; D gene unclear. The CDR3 runs 16 residues. The V end lost 0 bases, the J end lost 4 bases, and 12 bases lay between the germline ends. Germline V gene lookup returns CDR1 MNHNY and CDR2 SVGAGI (reference sequence). The CDR3 loop reads CASSYSKAGLNEKLFF. CDR3 sequence (DNA): TGTGCCAGCAGTTACTCGAAGGCAGGCCTTAATGAAAAACTGTTTTTT.

This clone turned up a few times. The chain carries TRBV27 and TRBJ1-6; a weak D match, TRBD1 (5 bases). V was pared by 5 bases and J by 3 bases, with 14 bases between. This CDR3 region has 16 residues. Germline CDR1 is MNHEY and CDR2 is SMNVEV (reference sequence). In nucleotides, the CDR3 is TGTGCCAGCAGTCTCCGTAGACAGCTCTATAATTCACCCCTCCACTTT. Its translation is CASSLRRQLYNSPLHF.

The chain has TRBV5-6 and TRBJ2-1, with 7 nucleotides matching TRBD1. Germline values: CDR1 SGHDT, CDR2 YYEEEE. CDR3 length equals 14 residues. Trimming removed 4 bases from V and 5 bases from J; junction bases left unmatched: 6. The chain's CDR3 is CASSKGTDNNEQFF. CDR3 bases: TGTGCCAGCAGCAAAGGGACAGACAACAATGAGCAGTTCTTC.

This clone showed up just a few times. V gene TRBV7-9 combines with J gene TRBJ1-1, with 7 bases aligning to TRBD1. The germline CDR1 and CDR2 sequences are SEHNR and FQNEAQ (reference sequence). V trimming: 4 bases; J trimming: 4 bases; junction bases outside the gene matches: 9. CDR3 length equals 15 residues. The chain's CDR3 is CASSSLTGRGTEAFF. The CDR3 nucleotides read TGTGCCAGCAGCTCGTTGACAGGGAGGGGCACTGAAGCTTTCTTT. The full variable domain, in which reference TRBV7-9 and TRBJ1-1 provide the parts outside the CDR3, is DTGVSQNPRHKITKRGQNVTFRCDPISEHNRLYWYRQTLGQGPEFLTYFQNEAQLEKSRLLSDRFSAERPKGSFSTLEIQRTEQGDSAMYLCASSSLTGRGTEAFFGQGTRLTVV.

This clone showed up just once. The chain is built from TRBV7-5 and TRBJ1-1; the listed D gene, TRBD1, was not tested against the DNA. TRBV7-5 is given as a pseudogene. The CDR3 extends over 14 amino acids. The CDR3 spells CVRSLSGQGTEAFF. CDR3 DNA sequence: TGTGTCAGAAGCTTATCAGGACAGGGCACTGAAGCTTTCTTT.

The rearrangement joins TRBV5-1 to TRBJ1-1; D possibly corresponds to TRBD1 (5 bases). The V gene's germline CDR1 is SGHRS and CDR2 YFSETQ. V shed 0 bases and J shed 4 bases, with 13 bases lying between them. The CDR3 is made up of 15 amino acids. The CDR3: CASSLGGTKGTEAFF. The DNA for the CDR3 is TGCGCCAGCAGCTTGGGGGGCACTAAGGGCACTGAAGCTTTCTTT.

This clone was observed a few times. This chain connects TRBV6-1 to TRBJ1-4, with a possible D match to TRBD1 (5 bases). CDR1 is MNHNS and CDR2 is SASEGT in the germline V gene. CDR3 length: 15 residues. V was clipped by 4 bases and J by 1 base, with 10 bases between them. The CDR3 DNA reads as TGTGCCAGCAGTGGTTACGGGGGAACTAATGAAAAACTGTTTTTT. As protein: CASSGYGGTNEKLFF.

This clone was observed a few times. The chain recombines TRBV2 with TRBJ1-3, with unresolved D. V lost 8 bases and J 8 bases, leaving 10 bases between the germline ends. CDR1 and CDR2 (germline): SNHLY, FYNNEI. This CDR3 spans 11 amino acids. CDR3 nucleotides: TGTGCCAGCGCCAACGCGGACACCATATATTTT. Translated, it gives CASANADTIYF.

The chain links TRBV21-1 to TRBJ2-7; the table's D call, TRBD2, has no DNA check behind it. TRBV21-1 is recorded as a pseudogene. There are 19 residues in the CDR3. CDR3 region: CASSPPGGRVAGRPYEQYF. The CDR3 DNA sequence: TGTGCCAGCAGCCCCCCGGGGGGAAGGGTCGCGGGGCGCCCCTACGAGCAGTACTTC.

The CDR3 loop reads CASSPNSAYEQYF. CDR3 sequence (DNA): TGTGCCAGCAGCCCCAACTCGGCCTACGAGCAGTACTTC. The chain links TRBV7-9 to TRBJ2-7; no clear D gene. V was clipped by 5 bases and J by 2 bases, with 10 bases between them. The CDR3 runs to 13 residues. Per the germline V gene, CDR1 is SEHNR and CDR2 is FQNEAQ (reference sequence). The variable domain in full, completed from reference TRBV7-9 and TRBJ2-7, reads DTGVSQNPRHKITKRGQNVTFRCDPISEHNRLYWYRQTLGQGPEFLTYFQNEAQLEKSRLLSDRFSAERPKGSFSTLEIQRTEQGDSAMYLCASSPNSAYEQYFGPGTRLTVT.

V usage is TRBV4-1 and J usage is TRBJ2-3; TRBD2 is a possible D gene (7 bases). The germline V and J ends were trimmed by 4 bases and 5 bases, with 16 bases remaining between them. The length of the CDR3 is 15 residues. Germline values: CDR1 MGHRA, CDR2 YSYEKL. The CDR3 DNA reads TGCGCCAGCAGCCGGGGAGGGGGGCATCGAGATACGCAGTATTTT. Residues: CASSRGGGHRDTQYF.

V usage is TRBV18 and J usage is TRBJ2-4; tentative D call: TRBD1 (6 bases). Germline loops: CDR1 KGHSH, CDR2 LQKENI. This CDR3 has 18 residues. Trimming stripped 0 bases from V and 0 bases from J, with 15 bases between. DNA of the CDR3: TGTGCCAGCTCACCACCGACAGGTGGCAACCTAGCCAAAAACATTCAGTACTTC. Its translation is CASSPPTGGNLAKNIQYF.

The rearrangement uses TRBV18 and TRBJ1-5, with TRBD1 identical over 10 bases. The CDR3 has 15 amino acids. V gave up 8 bases and J gave up 5 bases; unmatched junction bases: 9. Germline CDR1 reads KGHSH; CDR2 reads LQKENI. In nucleotides, the CDR3 is TGTGCCAGCCGAAGGGACAGGGGATCCGATCAGCCCCAGCATTTT. It specifies CASRRDRGSDQPQHF.

The chain carries TRBV30 and TRBJ2-4; D might be TRBD1 (6 bases). The CDR3 spans 14 residues. Trimming removed 2 bases from V and 7 bases from J, with 15 bases in between. CDR1 and CDR2 from the germline V gene are GTSNPN and SVGIG (reference sequence). In nucleotides, the CDR3 is TGTGCCTGGAGTCCTCGACAGGTGGGGAACATTCAGTACTTC. It codes for CAWSPRQVGNIQYF.

The CDR3 here is CASSVTQRNEQFF. For the CDR3, the DNA is TGTGCCAGCAGTGTCACCCAGAGGAATGAGCAGTTCTTC. V is TRBV6-4 and J is TRBJ2-1; D is uncertain. The germline V and J ends were trimmed by 4 bases and 7 bases, with 11 bases remaining between them. The CDR3 runs to 13 residues. CDR1 is MRHNA, CDR2 SNTAGT, per germline.

This chain links TRBV5-5 with TRBJ2-7; possibly TRBD1 or TRBD2 for D (5 bases each). Trimming stripped 6 bases from V and 1 base from J, with 17 bases between. The germline V gene encodes CDR1 SGHKS and CDR2 YYEKEE (reference sequence). CDR3 length: 15 residues. CDR3 sequence reads: CASNLGTLRSYEQYF. The CDR3, as DNA: TGTGCCAGCAATCTGGGGACCCTCCGATCCTACGAGCAGTACTTC.

The gene calls are TRBV18 and TRBJ2-6, with no clear D. Germline V gives CDR1 KGHSH, CDR2 LQKENI. The V gene lost 0 bases and the J gene lost 4 bases, with 16 bases spanning the gap. The CDR3 covers 18 residues. The CDR3 protein is CASSPPNGRTSGANVLTF. Written as DNA, the CDR3 is TGTGCCAGCTCACCACCCAACGGACGGACGTCCGGGGCCAACGTCCTGACTTTC.

The chain joins TRBV11-1 to TRBJ2-7, with D perhaps TRBD2 (6 bases). V gave up 0 bases and J gave up 4 bases, with 13 bases separating them. This CDR3 has 15 residues. In germline, CDR1 is SGHAT, CDR2 FQDESV (reference sequence). The CDR3 sequence is CASSLAPAGNYEQYF. DNA for the CDR3: TGTGCCAGCAGCTTAGCCCCGGCGGGAAATTACGAGCAGTACTTC.

The chain carries TRBV5-1 and TRBJ2-1; TRBD1 or TRBD2 may be the D gene (5 bases each). The CDR3 runs 13 residues. The germline V and J ends were trimmed by 0 bases and 6 bases, with 7 bases remaining between them. Germline-derived CDR1 and CDR2 are SGHRS and YFSETQ. The CDR3 nucleotides are TGCGCCAGCAGCTTGGGGGACGCCAATGAGCAGTTCTTC. This codes for CASSLGDANEQFF.

In nucleotides, the CDR3 is TGTGCCAGTAGCAGGGGCTCTATCAATCAGCCCCAGCATTTT. This translates into CASSRGSINQPQHF. The J gene is TRBJ1-5, the V gene TRBV19, with D maybe TRBD1 (6 bases). V was trimmed by 6 bases and J by 3 bases, leaving 12 bases between them. The CDR3 contains 14 residues. Germline V gives CDR1 LNHDA, CDR2 SQIVND (reference sequence). Full variable domain (rest looked up from reference TRBV19 and TRBJ1-5): DGGITQSPKYLFRKEGQNVTLSCEQNLNHDAMYWYRQDPGQGLRLIYYSQIVNDFQKGDIAEGYSVSREKKESFPLTVTSAQKNPTAFYLCASSRGSINQPQHFGDGTRLSIL.

The rearrangement joins TRBV30 to TRBJ1-1; D remains unclear. CDR3 size: 12 residues. Germline V CDR1 and CDR2: GTSNPN, SVGIG (reference sequence). V gave up 0 bases and J gave up 3 bases, with 5 bases separating them. The CDR3 here is CAWSVRDTEAFF. CDR3 in DNA: TGTGCCTGGAGTGTTCGGGACACTGAAGCTTTCTTT.

The chain combines TRBV6-9 with TRBJ1-6, with D tentatively TRBD1 (5 bases). CDR1 is MNHGY, CDR2 SVAAGI, per germline. Deletions cut 5 bases from V and 3 bases from J, with 17 bases between. The CDR3 has 17 residues. This chain's CDR3 is CASSKGPTRYYNSPLHF. The CDR3 DNA reads TGTGCCAGCAGTAAGGGACCGACGCGGTACTATAATTCACCCCTCCACTTT.

The chain has TRBV19 and TRBJ1-5; 12 nucleotides agree with TRBD1. The J segment lost 6 bases and the V segment lost 6 bases, leaving 6 bases of the junction unmatched. The CDR3 is 15 amino acids. CDR1 and CDR2 from the germline V gene are LNHDA and SQIVND (reference sequence). The CDR3: CASSHGTGGGQPQHF. In nucleotides, the CDR3 is TGTGCCAGTAGCCACGGGACAGGGGGCGGTCAGCCCCAGCATTTT.

This clone was recorded once. The CDR3 sequence: CASSLGPGGVTGELFF. The DNA of the CDR3 is TGTGCCAGCAGCTTGGGCCCCGGGGGAGTCACCGGGGAGCTGTTTTTT. This sequence joins TRBV5-6 and TRBJ2-2; TRBD2 is a possible D gene (6 bases). This CDR3 has 16 residues. The germline CDR1 and CDR2 sequences are SGHDT and YYEEEE. V was shortened by 0 bases and J by 4 bases, with 13 bases between the two germline ends. The whole variable domain, remainder taken from reference TRBV5-6 and TRBJ2-2, is DAGVTQSPTHLIKTRGQQVTLRCSPKSGHDTVSWYQQALGQGPQFIFQYYEEEERQRGNFPDRFSGHQFPNYSSELNVNALLLGDSALYLCASSLGPGGVTGELFFGEGSRLTVL.